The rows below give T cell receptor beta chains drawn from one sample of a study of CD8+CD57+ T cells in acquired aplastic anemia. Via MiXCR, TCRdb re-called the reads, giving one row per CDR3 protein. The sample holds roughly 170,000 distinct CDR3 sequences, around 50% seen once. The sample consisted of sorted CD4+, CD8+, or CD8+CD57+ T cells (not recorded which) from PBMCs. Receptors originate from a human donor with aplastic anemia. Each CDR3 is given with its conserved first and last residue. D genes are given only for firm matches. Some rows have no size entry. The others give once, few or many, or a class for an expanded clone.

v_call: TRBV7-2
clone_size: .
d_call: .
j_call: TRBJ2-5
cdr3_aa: CASSGGIETQYF
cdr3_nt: TGTGCCAGCAGTGGGGGGATAGAGACCCAGTACTTC

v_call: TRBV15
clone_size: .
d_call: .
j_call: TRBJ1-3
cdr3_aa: CATSRIPGAESGNTIYF
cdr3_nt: TGTGCCACCAGCCGAATTCCGGGGGCAGAATCTGGAAACACCATATATTTT

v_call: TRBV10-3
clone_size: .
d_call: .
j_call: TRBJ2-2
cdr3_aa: CAMAGDAGELFF
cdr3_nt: TGTGCCATGGCGGGCGACGCGGGGGAGCTGTTTTTT

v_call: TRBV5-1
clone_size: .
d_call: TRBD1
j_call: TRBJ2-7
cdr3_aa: CASSLASGQGLDEQYF
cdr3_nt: TGCGCCAGCAGCTTGGCCTCGGGACAGGGGTTGGATGAGCAGTACTTC

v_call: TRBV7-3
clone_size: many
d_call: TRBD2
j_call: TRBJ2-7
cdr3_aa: CASSLEVAGGSEQYF
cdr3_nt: TGTGCCAGCAGCTTAGAGGTAGCGGGGGGTAGCGAGCAGTACTTC

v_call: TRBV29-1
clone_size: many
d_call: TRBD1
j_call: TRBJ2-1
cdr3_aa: CSADRGRDEQFF
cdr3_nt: TGCAGCGCAGACAGGGGTCGGGATGAGCAGTTCTTC

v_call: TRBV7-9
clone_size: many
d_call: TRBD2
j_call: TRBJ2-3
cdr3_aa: CASRRGETTDTQYF
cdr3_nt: TGTGCCAGCCGGCGGGGGGAGACCACAGATACGCAGTATTTT

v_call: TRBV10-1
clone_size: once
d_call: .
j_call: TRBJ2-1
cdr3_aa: CASSEGPANEQFF
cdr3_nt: TGCGCCAGCAGTGAAGGTCCGGCAAATGAGCAGTTCTTC

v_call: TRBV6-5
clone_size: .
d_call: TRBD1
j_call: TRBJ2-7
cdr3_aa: CASSYGTGGYEQYF
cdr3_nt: TGTGCCAGCAGTTACGGGACAGGGGGCTACGAGCAGTACTTC

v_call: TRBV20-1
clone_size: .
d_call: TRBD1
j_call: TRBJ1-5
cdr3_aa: CSARAYGQAASNQPQHF
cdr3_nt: TGCAGTGCTAGAGCTTATGGACAGGCCGCCTCCAATCAGCCCCAGCATTTT

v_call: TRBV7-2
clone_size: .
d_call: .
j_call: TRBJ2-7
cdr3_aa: CASSPPSLEQYF
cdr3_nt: TGTGCCAGCAGCCCTCCGTCGCTCGAGCAGTACTTC

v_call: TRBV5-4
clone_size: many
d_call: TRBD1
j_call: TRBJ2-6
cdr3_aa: CASSFTGQGRSGANVLTF
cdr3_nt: TGTGCCAGCAGCTTTACCGGACAGGGACGCTCTGGGGCCAACGTCCTGACTTTC

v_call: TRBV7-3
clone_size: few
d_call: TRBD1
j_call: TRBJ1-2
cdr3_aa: CASSSRQGWDGYTF
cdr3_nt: TGTGCCAGCAGCTCCCGACAGGGCTGGGATGGCTACACCTTC

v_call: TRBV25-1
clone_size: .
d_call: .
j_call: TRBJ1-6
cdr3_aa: CASSASRINSPLHF
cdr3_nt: TGTGCCAGCAGCGCCTCCAGGATAAATTCACCCCTCCACTTT

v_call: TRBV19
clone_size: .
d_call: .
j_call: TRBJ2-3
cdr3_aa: CASSRERSDTQYF
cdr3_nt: TGTGCCAGTAGTCGGGAGAGGTCAGATACGCAGTATTTT

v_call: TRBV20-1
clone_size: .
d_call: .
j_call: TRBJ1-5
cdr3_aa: CGARDEYSNQPQHF
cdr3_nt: TGCGGTGCTAGAGATGAGTATAGCAATCAGCCCCAGCATTTT